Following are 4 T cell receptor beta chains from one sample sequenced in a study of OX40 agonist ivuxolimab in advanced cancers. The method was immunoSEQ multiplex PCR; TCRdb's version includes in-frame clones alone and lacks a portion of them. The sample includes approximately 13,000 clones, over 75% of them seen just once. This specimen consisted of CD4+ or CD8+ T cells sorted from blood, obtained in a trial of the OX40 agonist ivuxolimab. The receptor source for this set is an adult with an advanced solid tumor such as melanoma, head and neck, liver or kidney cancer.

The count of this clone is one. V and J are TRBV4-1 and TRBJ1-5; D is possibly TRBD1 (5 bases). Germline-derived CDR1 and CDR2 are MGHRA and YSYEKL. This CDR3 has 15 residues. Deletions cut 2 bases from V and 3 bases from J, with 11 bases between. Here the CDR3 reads CASSQRGVLNQPQHF. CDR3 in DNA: TGCGCCAGCAGCCAACGAGGGGTCCTCAATCAGCCCCAGCATTTT.

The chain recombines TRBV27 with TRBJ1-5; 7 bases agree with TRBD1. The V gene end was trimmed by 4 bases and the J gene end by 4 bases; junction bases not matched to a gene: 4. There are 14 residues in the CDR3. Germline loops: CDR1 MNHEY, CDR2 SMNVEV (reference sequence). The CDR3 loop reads CASSSQGGNQPQHF. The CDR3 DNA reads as TGTGCCAGCAGTTCTCAGGGGGGGAATCAGCCCCAGCATTTT.

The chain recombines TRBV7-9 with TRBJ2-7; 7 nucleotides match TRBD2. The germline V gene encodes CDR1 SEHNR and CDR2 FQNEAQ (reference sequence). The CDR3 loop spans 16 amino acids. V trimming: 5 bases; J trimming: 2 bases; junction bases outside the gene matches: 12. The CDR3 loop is CASSLHRDYPTYEQYF. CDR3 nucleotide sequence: TGTGCCAGCAGCCTACACCGGGACTACCCGACCTACGAGCAGTACTTC.

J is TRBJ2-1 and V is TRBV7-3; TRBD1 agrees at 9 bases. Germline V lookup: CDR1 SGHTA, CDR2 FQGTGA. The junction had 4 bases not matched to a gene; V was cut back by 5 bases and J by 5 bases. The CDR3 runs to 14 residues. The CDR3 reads CASSRTGAHNEQFF. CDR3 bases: TGTGCCAGCAGCCGGACAGGGGCCCACAATGAGCAGTTCTTC.